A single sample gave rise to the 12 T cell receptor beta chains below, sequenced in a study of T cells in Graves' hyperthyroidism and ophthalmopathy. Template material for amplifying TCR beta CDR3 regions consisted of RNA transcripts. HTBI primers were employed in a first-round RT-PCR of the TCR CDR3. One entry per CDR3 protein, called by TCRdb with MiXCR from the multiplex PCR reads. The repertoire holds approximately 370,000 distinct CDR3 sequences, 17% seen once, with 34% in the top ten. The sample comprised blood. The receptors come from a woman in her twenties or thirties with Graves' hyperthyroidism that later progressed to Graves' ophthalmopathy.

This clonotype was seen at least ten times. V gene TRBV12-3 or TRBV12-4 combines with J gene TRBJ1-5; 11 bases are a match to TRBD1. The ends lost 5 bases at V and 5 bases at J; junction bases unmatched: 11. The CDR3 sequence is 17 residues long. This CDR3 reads CASSLVGQGARHQPQHF. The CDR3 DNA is TGTGCCAGCAGTCTAGTTGGACAGGGGGCGCGACATCAGCCCCAGCATTTT.

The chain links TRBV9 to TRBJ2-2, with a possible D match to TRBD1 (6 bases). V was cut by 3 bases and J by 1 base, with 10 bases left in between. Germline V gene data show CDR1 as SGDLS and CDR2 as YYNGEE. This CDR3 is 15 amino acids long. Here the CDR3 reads CASSGYRENTGELFF. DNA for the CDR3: TGTGCCAGCAGCGGTTACAGGGAGAACACCGGGGAGCTGTTTTTT.

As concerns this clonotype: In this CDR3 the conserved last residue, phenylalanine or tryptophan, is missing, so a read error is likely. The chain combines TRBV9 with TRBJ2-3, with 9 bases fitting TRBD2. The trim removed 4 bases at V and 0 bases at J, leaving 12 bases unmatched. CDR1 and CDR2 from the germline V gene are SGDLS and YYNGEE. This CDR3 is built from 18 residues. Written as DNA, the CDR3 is TGTGCCAGCAGCTCAGCTGGTGGCGGGGGGGTAAGCACAGATACGCAGTATTCT. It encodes CASSSAGGGGVSTDTQYS.

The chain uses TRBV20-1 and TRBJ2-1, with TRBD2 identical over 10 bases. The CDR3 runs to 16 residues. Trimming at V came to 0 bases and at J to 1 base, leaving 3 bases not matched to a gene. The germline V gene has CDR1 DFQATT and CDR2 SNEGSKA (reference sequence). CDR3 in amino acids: CSARDQAGGSYNEQFF. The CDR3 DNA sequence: TGCAGTGCTAGAGATCAAGCGGGAGGGTCCTACAATGAGCAGTTCTTC.

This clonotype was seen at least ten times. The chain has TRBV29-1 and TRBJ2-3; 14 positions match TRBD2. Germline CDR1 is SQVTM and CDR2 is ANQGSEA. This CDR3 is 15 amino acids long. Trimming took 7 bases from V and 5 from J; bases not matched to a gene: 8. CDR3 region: CSASGLAGVIDTQYF. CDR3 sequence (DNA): TGCAGCGCCTCGGGACTAGCGGGAGTCATAGATACGCAGTATTTT.

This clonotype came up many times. CDR3 DNA sequence: TGTGCCAGCAGCCTAATTTCTAGCACTGAAGCTTTCTTT. Protein product: CASSLISSTEAFF. The V and J genes are TRBV7-8 and TRBJ1-1; no definite D call. Looked up from germline, CDR1 is SGHVS and CDR2 is FQNEAQ. Trimming took off 5 bases at V and 4 bases at J, with 11 bases between the two ends. This CDR3 comprises 13 residues.

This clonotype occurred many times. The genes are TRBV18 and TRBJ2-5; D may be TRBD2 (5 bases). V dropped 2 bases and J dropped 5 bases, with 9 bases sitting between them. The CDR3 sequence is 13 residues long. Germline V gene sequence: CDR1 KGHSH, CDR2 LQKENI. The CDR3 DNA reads TGTGCCAGCTCACCAACCGGGGAGGAGACCCAGTACTTC. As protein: CASSPTGEETQYF.

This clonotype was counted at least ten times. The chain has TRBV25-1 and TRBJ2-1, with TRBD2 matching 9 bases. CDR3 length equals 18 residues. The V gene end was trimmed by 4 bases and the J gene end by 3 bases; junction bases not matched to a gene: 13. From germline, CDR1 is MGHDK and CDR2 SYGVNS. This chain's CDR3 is CASSAPSGAGGNYNEQFF. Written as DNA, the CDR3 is TGTGCCAGCAGTGCCCCCTCAGGGGCGGGAGGGAACTACAATGAGCAGTTCTTC.

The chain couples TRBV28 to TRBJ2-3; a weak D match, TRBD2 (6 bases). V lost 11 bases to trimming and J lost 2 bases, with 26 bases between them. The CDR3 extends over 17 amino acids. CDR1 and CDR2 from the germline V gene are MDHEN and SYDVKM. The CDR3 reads CADSTSGGEPSTDTQYF. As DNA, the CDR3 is TGTGCCGACTCAACCTCCGGCGGGGAACCTTCCACAGATACGCAGTATTTT. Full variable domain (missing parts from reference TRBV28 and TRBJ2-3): DVKVTQSSRYLVKRTGEKVFLECVQDMDHENMFWYRQDPGLGLRLIYFSYDVKMKEKGDIPEGYSVSREKKERFSLILESASTNQTSMYLCADSTSGGEPSTDTQYFGPGTRLTVL.

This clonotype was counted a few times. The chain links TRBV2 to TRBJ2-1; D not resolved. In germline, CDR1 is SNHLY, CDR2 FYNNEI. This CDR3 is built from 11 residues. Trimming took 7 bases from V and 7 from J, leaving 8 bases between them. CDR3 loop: CASTVQNEQFF. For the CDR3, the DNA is TGTGCCAGCACAGTCCAAAATGAGCAGTTCTTC.

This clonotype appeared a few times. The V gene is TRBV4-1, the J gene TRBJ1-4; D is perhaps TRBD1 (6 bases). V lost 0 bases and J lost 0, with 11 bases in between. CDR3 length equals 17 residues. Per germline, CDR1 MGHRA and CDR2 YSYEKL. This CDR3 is CASSQEAGAATNEKLFF. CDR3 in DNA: TGCGCCAGCAGCCAAGAAGCAGGGGCAGCAACTAATGAAAAACTGTTTTTT.

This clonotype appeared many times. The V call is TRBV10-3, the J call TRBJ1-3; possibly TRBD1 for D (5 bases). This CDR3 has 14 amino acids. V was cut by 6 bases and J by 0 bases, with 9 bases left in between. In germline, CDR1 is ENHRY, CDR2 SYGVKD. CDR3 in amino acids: CAISGDSSGNTIYF. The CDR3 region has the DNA TGTGCCATCAGCGGAGACAGCTCTGGAAACACCATATATTTT.